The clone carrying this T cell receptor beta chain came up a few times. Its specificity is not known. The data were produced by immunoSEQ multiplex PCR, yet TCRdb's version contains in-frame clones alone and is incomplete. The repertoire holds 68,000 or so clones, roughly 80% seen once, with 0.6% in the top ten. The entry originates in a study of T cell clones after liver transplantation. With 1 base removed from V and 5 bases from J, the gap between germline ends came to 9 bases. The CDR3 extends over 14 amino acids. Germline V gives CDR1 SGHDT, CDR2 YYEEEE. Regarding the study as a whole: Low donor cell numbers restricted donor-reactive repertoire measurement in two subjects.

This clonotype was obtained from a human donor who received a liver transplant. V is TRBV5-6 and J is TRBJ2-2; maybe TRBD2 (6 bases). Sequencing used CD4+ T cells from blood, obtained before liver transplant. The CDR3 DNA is TGTGCCAGCAGCTTGAGTGGGGGGACCGGGGAGCTGTTTTTT. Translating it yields CASSLSGGTGELFF.